The rows below give T cell receptor beta chains drawn from one sample of a study of OX40 agonist ivuxolimab in advanced cancers. TCRdb's copy holds only in-frame clones and misses some; the assay was immunoSEQ multiplex PCR. The sample yields about 62,000 clones, 85% seen once. The sequenced sample was CD4+ or CD8+ T cells sorted from blood, obtained in a trial of the OX40 agonist ivuxolimab. The receptors here all came from an adult with an advanced solid tumor such as melanoma, head and neck, liver or kidney cancer. The CDR3 runs from the conserved cysteine through the conserved F or W. The D gene is left open where the match is weak. Size values are once, few and many counts, or a class for expanded clones, and some rows have none.

v_gene	abundance	j_gene	d_gene	len	CDR3aa	CDR3nt
TRBV9	.	TRBJ2-1	.	16	CASSLSVGSSYNEQFF	TGTGCCAGCAGCCTATCTGTGGGGAGCTCCTACAATGAGCAGTTCTTC
TRBV11-2	.	TRBJ1-5	.	13	CASSERTNQPQHF	TGTGCCAGCAGCGAGAGGACCAATCAGCCCCAGCATTTT
TRBV19	.	TRBJ2-7	TRBD1	15	CASSRYGTGGYEQYF	TGTGCCAGTAGTAGATACGGGACAGGGGGCTACGAGCAGTACTTC
TRBV30	.	TRBJ2-5	.	12	CAWSESPATQYF	TGTGCCTGGAGTGAGAGCCCTGCCACCCAGTACTTC
TRBV28	.	TRBJ1-2	.	12	CASSLSNHGYTF	TGTGCCAGCAGTTTAAGCAACCATGGCTACACCTTC
TRBV30	.	TRBJ1-2	.	11	CAWSLNYGYTF	TGTGCCTGGAGTCTTAACTATGGCTACACCTTC
TRBV14	.	TRBJ2-5	.	11	CASSQAETQYF	TGTGCCAGCAGCCAAGCAGAGACCCAGTACTTC
TRBV28	.	TRBJ2-7	TRBD2	15	CASTPTSGSTYEQYF	TGTGCCAGCACACCGACTAGCGGTAGCACCTACGAGCAGTACTTC
TRBV7-9	.	TRBJ2-7	.	16	CASSLVERPGSYEQYF	TGTGCCAGCAGCTTGGTCGAGCGCCCAGGCTCCTACGAGCAGTACTTC
TRBV6-1	few	TRBJ2-1	TRBD2	15	CASRRAGGSYNEQFF	TGTGCCAGCAGGAGGGCGGGGGGCTCCTACAATGAGCAGTTCTTC
TRBV28	.	TRBJ2-5	TRBD1	15	CASENPQGPGGTQYF	TGTGCCAGCGAGAATCCACAGGGGCCTGGAGGGACCCAGTACTTC
TRBV5-8	.	TRBJ2-3	TRBD1	17	CASRQATGTGYTDTQYF	TGTGCCAGCAGGCAAGCCACCGGGACAGGCTACACAGATACGCAGTATTTT
TRBV19	.	TRBJ2-2	.	15	CASSNMAARTGELFF	TGTGCCAGTAGTAATATGGCAGCCCGGACCGGGGAGCTGTTTTTT
TRBV9	.	TRBJ2-5	.	14	CASSAGTGQETQYF	TGTGCCAGCAGCGCCGGGACGGGGCAAGAGACCCAGTACTTC
TRBV7-9	.	TRBJ2-7	.	14	CASSLELQGYEQYF	TGTGCCAGCAGCTTAGAACTACAGGGCTACGAGCAGTACTTC
TRBV6-5	.	TRBJ2-2	.	14	CASSSSTAPGELFF	TGTGCCAGCAGTTCTTCCACGGCACCCGGGGAGCTGTTTTTT
TRBV28	.	TRBJ1-2	.	16	CASSFPGGQGYYGYTF	TGTGCCAGCAGTTTCCCCGGTGGGCAGGGGTACTATGGCTACACCTTC
TRBV23-1	.	TRBJ2-5	.	16	CASSRLARAEGETQYF	TGCGCCAGCAGTCGGCTCGCGCGGGCCGAGGGGGAGACCCAGTACTTC
TRBV11-2	.	TRBJ2-2	.	12	CASSPGTGELFF	TGTGCCAGCAGCCCGGGCACCGGGGAGCTGTTTTTT
TRBV5-6	.	TRBJ2-3	TRBD2	16	CASSPLRRGATDTQYF	TGTGCCAGCAGCCCCCTGCGGCGGGGGGCCACAGATACGCAGTATTTT
TRBV19	.	TRBJ1-3	.	15	CASSIPGRDGNTIYF	TGTGCCAGTAGTATCCCGGGACGTGACGGAAACACCATATATTTT
TRBV18	.	TRBJ2-3	.	12	CASSPRADTQYF	TGTGCCAGCTCACCAAGAGCAGATACGCAGTATTTT
TRBV5-6	once	TRBJ2-7	TRBD1	16	CASSLRSTGQGYEQYF	TGTGCCAGCAGCTTAAGGTCAACGGGACAGGGTTACGAGCAGTACTTC
TRBV7-3	.	TRBJ2-1	TRBD2	16	CASSSSAAGGYNEQFF	TGTGCCAGCAGCTCCTCCGCGGCGGGGGGGTACAATGAGCAGTTCTTC
TRBV2	.	TRBJ2-7	.	14	CASKRAESSYEQYF	TGTGCCAGCAAACGGGCCGAGAGCTCCTACGAGCAGTACTTC
TRBV28	.	TRBJ1-4	.	12	CASNAGSEKLFF	TGTGCCAGCAACGCCGGATCTGAAAAACTGTTTTTT
TRBV4-2	.	TRBJ2-1	.	14	CASSQEASYNEQFF	TGTGCCAGCAGCCAAGAAGCATCCTACAATGAGCAGTTCTTC
TRBV9	.	TRBJ1-3	.	14	CASSEGGYGNTIYF	TGTGCCAGCAGCGAGGGGGGGTATGGAAACACCATATATTTT
TRBV28	.	TRBJ1-6	TRBD1	15	CASSGSQGRYSPLHF	TGTGCCAGCAGTGGATCACAGGGGAGGTATTCACCCCTCCACTTT
TRBV5-1	.	TRBJ2-1	.	13	CASSPGTYNEQFF	TGCGCCAGCAGCCCCGGGACTTACAATGAGCAGTTCTTC
TRBV4-1	.	TRBJ1-3	TRBD1	15	CASSPRTGPGNTIYF	TGCGCCAGCAGCCCAAGGACAGGGCCTGGAAACACCATATATTTT
TRBV7-8	.	TRBJ1-5	.	17	CASSLGSASPGNQPQHF	TGTGCCAGCAGCTTAGGTTCGGCGTCGCCGGGTAATCAGCCCCAGCATTTT
TRBV7-2	.	TRBJ2-1	.	15	CASSLGQGRVDEQFF	TGTGCCAGCAGCTTAGGGCAGGGTCGGGTGGATGAGCAGTTCTTC
TRBV18	once	TRBJ2-2	.	15	CASSPPGQNTGELFF	TGTGCCAGCTCCCCCCCGGGACAGAACACCGGGGAGCTGTTTTTT